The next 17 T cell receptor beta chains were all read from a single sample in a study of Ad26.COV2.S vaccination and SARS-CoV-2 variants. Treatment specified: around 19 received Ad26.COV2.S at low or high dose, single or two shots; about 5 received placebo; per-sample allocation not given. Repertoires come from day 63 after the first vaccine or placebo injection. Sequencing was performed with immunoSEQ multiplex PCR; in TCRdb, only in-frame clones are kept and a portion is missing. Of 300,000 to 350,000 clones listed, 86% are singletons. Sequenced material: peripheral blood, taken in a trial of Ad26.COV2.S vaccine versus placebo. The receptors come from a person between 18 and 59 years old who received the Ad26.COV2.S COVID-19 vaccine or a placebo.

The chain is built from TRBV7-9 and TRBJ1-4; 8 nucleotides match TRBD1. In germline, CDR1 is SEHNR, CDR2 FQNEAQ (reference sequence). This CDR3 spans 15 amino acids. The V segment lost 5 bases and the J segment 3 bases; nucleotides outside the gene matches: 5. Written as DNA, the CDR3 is TGTGCCAGCAGCGACAGGGGTTCACCTAATGAAAAACTGTTTTTT. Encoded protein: CASSDRGSPNEKLFF.

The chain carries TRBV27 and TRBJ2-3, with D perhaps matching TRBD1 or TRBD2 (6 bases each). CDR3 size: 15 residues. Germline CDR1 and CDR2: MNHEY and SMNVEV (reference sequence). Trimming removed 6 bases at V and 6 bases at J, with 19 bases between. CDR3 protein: CASRNRGRIVDTQYF. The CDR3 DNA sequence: TGTGCCAGCAGGAACCGGGGGCGGATTGTCGATACGCAGTATTTT.

The CDR3 DNA reads as TGCGCCAGCAGCCAAGATTTACCGGGGGGGCCTGGGGGCGTCCTGACTTTC. As protein: CASSQDLPGGPGGVLTF. This chain connects TRBV4-3 to TRBJ2-6; 8 nucleotides agree with TRBD2. Trimming removed 0 bases from V and 12 bases from J; junction bases left unmatched: 13. Germline V lookup: CDR1 LGHNA, CDR2 YSLEER. CDR3 length: 17 amino acids.

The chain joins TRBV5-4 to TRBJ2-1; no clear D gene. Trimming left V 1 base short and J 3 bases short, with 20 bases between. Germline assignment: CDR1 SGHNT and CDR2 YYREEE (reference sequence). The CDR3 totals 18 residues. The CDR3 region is CASSLFGTSNPIYNEQFF. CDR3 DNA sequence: TGTGCCAGCAGCTTGTTTGGAACTTCCAATCCGATCTACAATGAGCAGTTCTTC.

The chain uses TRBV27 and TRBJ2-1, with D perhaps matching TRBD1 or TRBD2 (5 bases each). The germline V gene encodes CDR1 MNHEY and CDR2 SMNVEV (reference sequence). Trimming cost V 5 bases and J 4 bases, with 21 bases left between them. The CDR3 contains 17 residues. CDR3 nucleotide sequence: TGTGCCAGCAGTCAGCTAGAACCGGGACCAACTTACAATGAGCAGTTCTTC. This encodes CASSQLEPGPTYNEQFF.

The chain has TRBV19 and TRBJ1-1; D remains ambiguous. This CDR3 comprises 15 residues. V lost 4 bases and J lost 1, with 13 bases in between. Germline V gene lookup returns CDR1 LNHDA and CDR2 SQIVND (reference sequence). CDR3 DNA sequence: TGTGCCAGTAGTAAGACGGGTGCCTCGAACACTGAAGCTTTCTTT. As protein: CASSKTGASNTEAFF. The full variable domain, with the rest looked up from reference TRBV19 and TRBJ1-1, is DGGITQSPKYLFRKEGQNVTLSCEQNLNHDAMYWYRQDPGQGLRLIYYSQIVNDFQKGDIAEGYSVSREKKESFPLTVTSAQKNPTAFYLCASSKTGASNTEAFFGQGTRLTVV.

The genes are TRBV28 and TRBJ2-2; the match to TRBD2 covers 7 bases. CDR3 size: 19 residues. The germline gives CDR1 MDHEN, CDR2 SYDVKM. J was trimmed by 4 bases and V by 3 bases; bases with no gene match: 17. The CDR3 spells CASSFFPFSGPVVTGELFF. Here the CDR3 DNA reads TGTGCCAGCAGTTTCTTTCCGTTTAGCGGGCCCGTGGTCACCGGGGAGCTGTTTTTT.

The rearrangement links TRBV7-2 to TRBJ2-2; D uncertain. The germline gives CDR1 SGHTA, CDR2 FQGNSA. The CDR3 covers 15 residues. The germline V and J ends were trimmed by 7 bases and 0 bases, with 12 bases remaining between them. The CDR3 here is CASTLGQTNTGELFF. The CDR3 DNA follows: TGTGCCAGCACCCTCGGGCAGACGAACACCGGGGAGCTGTTTTTT.

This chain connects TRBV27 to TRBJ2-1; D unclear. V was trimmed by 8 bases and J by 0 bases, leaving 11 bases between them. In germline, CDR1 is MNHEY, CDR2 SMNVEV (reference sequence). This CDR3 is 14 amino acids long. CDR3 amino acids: CASGQYSSYNEQFF. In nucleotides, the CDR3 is TGTGCCAGCGGCCAATATAGCTCCTACAATGAGCAGTTCTTC.

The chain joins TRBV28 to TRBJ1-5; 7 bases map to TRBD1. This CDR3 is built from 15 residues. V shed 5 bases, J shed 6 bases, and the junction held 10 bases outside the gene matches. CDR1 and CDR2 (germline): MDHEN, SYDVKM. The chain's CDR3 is CASSQIDRAGQPQHF. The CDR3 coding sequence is TGTGCCAGCAGTCAAATAGACAGGGCGGGTCAGCCCCAGCATTTT.

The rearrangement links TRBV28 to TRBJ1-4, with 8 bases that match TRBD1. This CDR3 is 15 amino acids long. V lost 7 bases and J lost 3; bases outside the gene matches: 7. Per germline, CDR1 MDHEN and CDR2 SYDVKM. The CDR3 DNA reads TGTGCCAGCAAGCCCAGGGGGCTTGCTAATGAAAAACTGTTTTTT. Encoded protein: CASKPRGLANEKLFF.

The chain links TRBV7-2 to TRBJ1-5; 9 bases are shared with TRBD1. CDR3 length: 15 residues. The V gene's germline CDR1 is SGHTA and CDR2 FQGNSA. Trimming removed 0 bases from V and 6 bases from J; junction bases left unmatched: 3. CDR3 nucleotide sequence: TGTGCCAGCAGCTTAGCGGGACAGGGCAGTCAGCCCCAGCATTTT. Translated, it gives CASSLAGQGSQPQHF.

The CDR3 DNA reads TGCAGCGTTGGTCGGGGGGCGAGCACAGATACGCAGTATTTT. The encoded protein is CSVGRGASTDTQYF. The genes are TRBV29-1 and TRBJ2-3, with D maybe TRBD2 (7 bases). Deletions cut 4 bases from V and 0 bases from J, with 11 bases between. The CDR3 has 14 amino acids. CDR1 and CDR2 from the germline V gene are SQVTM and ANQGSEA.

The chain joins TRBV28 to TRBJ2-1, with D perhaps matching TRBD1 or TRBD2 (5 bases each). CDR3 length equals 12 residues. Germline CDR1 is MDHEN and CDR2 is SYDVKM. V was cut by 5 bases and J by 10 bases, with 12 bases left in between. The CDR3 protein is CASSLPGTEQFF. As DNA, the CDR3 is TGTGCCAGCAGTCTGCCGGGGACCGAGCAGTTCTTC.

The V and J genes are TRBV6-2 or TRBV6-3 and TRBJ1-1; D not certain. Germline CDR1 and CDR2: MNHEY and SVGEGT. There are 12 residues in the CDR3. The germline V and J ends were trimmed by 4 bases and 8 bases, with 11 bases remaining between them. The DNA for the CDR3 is TGTGCCAGCAGTTCCGTCCGGGGAGAAGCTTTCTTT. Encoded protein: CASSSVRGEAFF.

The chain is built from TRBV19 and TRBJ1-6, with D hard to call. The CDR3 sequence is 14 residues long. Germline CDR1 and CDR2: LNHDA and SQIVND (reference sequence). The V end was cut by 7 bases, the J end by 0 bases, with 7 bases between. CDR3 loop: CASTEGSYNSPLHF. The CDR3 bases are TGTGCCAGTACTGAAGGCTCCTATAATTCACCCCTCCACTTT.

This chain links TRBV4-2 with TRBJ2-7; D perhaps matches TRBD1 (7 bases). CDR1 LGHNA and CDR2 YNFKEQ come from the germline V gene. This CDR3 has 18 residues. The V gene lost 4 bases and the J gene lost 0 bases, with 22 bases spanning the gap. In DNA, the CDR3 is TGTGCCAGCAGCCTTTTTAGTCGGGGGACAGAGAGCTCCTACGAGCAGTACTTC. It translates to CASSLFSRGTESSYEQYF.